Following are 25 T cell receptor beta chains from one sample sequenced in a study of blood T cell repertoires in COVID-19. Sequenced by immunoSEQ multiplex PCR; TCRdb stores in-frame clones only, minus some. The sample consists of about 290,000 clones, 70% to 90% of them appearing once. What was sequenced was peripheral blood. These receptors were obtained from a woman in her 50s with active or convalescent COVID-19.

The genes are TRBV18 and TRBJ2-3; 7 positions agree with TRBD1. Germline V gene data show CDR1 as KGHSH and CDR2 as LQKENI. V shed 3 bases and J 3 bases; nucleotides not matched to a gene: 3. The CDR3 contains 14 residues. CDR3 sequence (DNA): TGTGCCAGCTCACCGGAGACAGGGACAGATACGCAGTATTTT. Amino acids: CASSPETGTDTQYF.

The rearrangement links TRBV10-3 to TRBJ1-2; the match to TRBD1 covers 7 bases. Germline V CDR1 and CDR2: ENHRY, SYGVKD. Losses at the gene ends were 3 bases for V and 7 bases for J; bases not matched to a gene: 2. This CDR3 contains 12 residues. CDR3 in amino acids: CAISETGVGYTF. In nucleotides, the CDR3 is TGTGCCATCAGTGAAACAGGGGTTGGCTACACCTTC.

The chain combines TRBV4-2 with TRBJ2-3, with D possibly matching TRBD2 (5 bases). CDR1 and CDR2 (germline): LGHNA, YNFKEQ. V lost 0 bases to trimming and J lost 5 bases, with 15 bases between them. The CDR3 contains 16 residues. The CDR3: CASSQDFRSREDTQYF. The DNA of the CDR3 is TGTGCCAGCAGCCAAGATTTCAGGAGTCGGGAAGATACGCAGTATTTT.

The rearrangement joins TRBV28 to TRBJ1-2; D is perhaps TRBD1 (5 bases). The CDR3 has 13 amino acids. Trimming took 6 bases from V and 4 from J, leaving 12 bases between them. Germline CDR1 is MDHEN and CDR2 is SYDVKM. Here the CDR3 DNA reads TGTGCCAGCAGAGAAACAGGTACCTATGGCTACACCTTC. Protein sequence: CASRETGTYGYTF.

The V gene is TRBV6-5, the J gene TRBJ2-2; 7 bases map to TRBD2. This CDR3 region has 14 residues. The germline gives CDR1 MNHEY, CDR2 SVGAGI. Germline trimming cut 10 bases from V and 6 bases from J; bases unmatched to any gene: 11. CDR3 in DNA: TGTGCCATCAGGAGGGAGGGCCGTCCCGGGGAGCTGTTTTTT. It is translated as CAIRREGRPGELFF.

There are a few counts of this clone. The rearrangement links TRBV5-1 to TRBJ1-2; TRBD1 agrees at 7 bases. V was clipped by 4 bases and J by 7 bases; unmatched bases: 13. Germline V lookup: CDR1 SGHRS, CDR2 YFSETQ. There are 15 residues in the CDR3. The CDR3: CASSTEDRMLTGYTF. The CDR3 DNA follows: TGCGCCAGCAGCACAGAGGACAGGATGCTGACTGGCTACACCTTC.

The chain links TRBV20-1 to TRBJ2-5; D is undetermined. The CDR3 is 13 amino acids. With 3 bases removed from V and 0 bases from J, the gap between germline ends came to 8 bases. The V gene's germline CDR1 is DFQATT and CDR2 SNEGSKA (reference sequence). The CDR3 DNA reads as TGCAGTGCTAGTGGGCAGGACCAAGAGACCCAGTACTTC. It specifies CSASGQDQETQYF.

This clone came up once. The V gene is TRBV5-1, the J gene TRBJ2-3; weak D call: TRBD2 (5 bases). This CDR3 has 15 amino acids. CDR1 is SGHRS and CDR2 is YFSETQ in the germline V gene. Between the trimmed V and J ends, which lost 0 bases and 1 base, there was a span of 9 bases. The CDR3 DNA reads as TGCGCCAGCAGCTTGGAGCGGCCGGGCACAGATACGCAGTATTTT. Translated: CASSLERPGTDTQYF.

This chain connects TRBV9 to TRBJ2-7; weak D call: TRBD2 (6 bases). Trimming took off 0 bases at V and 2 bases at J, with 9 bases between the two ends. The CDR3 is made up of 14 amino acids. CDR1 and CDR2 from the germline V gene are SGDLS and YYNGEE. In DNA form, the CDR3 reads TGTGCCAGCAGCGTAGACGCGGGACCCTACGAGCAGTACTTC. This translates into CASSVDAGPYEQYF.

This chain connects TRBV15 to TRBJ2-3; D unresolved. Germline lookup yields CDR1 LNHNV and CDR2 YYDKDF (reference sequence). V shed 2 bases and J shed 5 bases, with 17 bases lying between them. The CDR3 is 16 residues long. The CDR3 region is CATSRKQARLGDTQYF. The CDR3 region has the DNA TGTGCCACCAGCAGAAAGCAGGCCCGTCTTGGAGATACGCAGTATTTT.

The gene calls are TRBV30 and TRBJ1-1, with D possibly TRBD1 on 5 matching bases. This CDR3 is built from 13 residues. Germline CDR1 GTSNPN, CDR2 SVGIG (reference sequence). V was shortened by 5 bases and J by 5 bases, with 15 bases between the two germline ends. CDR3 DNA sequence: TGTGCCTGGGGCCGTGGGGCTGGGACTGAAGCTTTCTTT. It translates to CAWGRGAGTEAFF.

The chain uses TRBV27 and TRBJ2-1; 9 bases match TRBD1. The trim removed 4 bases at V and 2 bases at J, leaving 3 bases unmatched. Looked up from germline, CDR1 is MNHEY and CDR2 is SMNVEV (reference sequence). CDR3 length: 15 residues. CDR3 amino acids: CASSSRDRAYNEQFF. The CDR3 DNA is TGTGCCAGCAGTTCAAGGGACAGGGCCTACAATGAGCAGTTCTTC.

The chain is built from TRBV2 and TRBJ1-5; possibly TRBD1 for D (6 bases). Trimming removed 3 bases from V and 6 bases from J, with 18 bases in between. This CDR3 is built from 16 residues. Germline V lookup: CDR1 SNHLY, CDR2 FYNNEI. The CDR3 reads CASSEIAGEYFQPQHF. The CDR3 nucleotides read TGTGCCAGCAGTGAGATAGCAGGGGAATATTTTCAGCCCCAGCATTTT. Together with reference TRBV2 and TRBJ1-5, the CDR3 gives the full variable domain: EPEVTQTPSHQVTQMGQEVILRCVPISNHLYFYWYRQILGQKVEFLVSFYNNEISEKSEIFDDQFSVERPDGSNFTLKIRSTKLEDSAMYFCASSEIAGEYFQPQHFGDGTRLSIL.

This rearrangement joins TRBV18 to TRBJ1-2; 8 nucleotides match TRBD1. CDR3 size: 15 residues. V shed 3 bases, J shed 6 bases, and the junction held 9 bases outside the gene matches. Looked up from germline, CDR1 is KGHSH and CDR2 is LQKENI. The CDR3 region has the DNA TGTGCCAGCTCACCGATGGACAGGGAAGGTCATGGCTACACCTTC. Its protein product is CASSPMDREGHGYTF.

J is TRBJ2-1 and V is TRBV29-1, with 9 bases identical to TRBD1. With 7 bases clipped from V and 2 bases from J, the junction kept 3 bases outside the gene matches. Germline CDR1 and CDR2: SQVTM and ANQGSEA. CDR3 length: 13 residues. This chain's CDR3 is CSGDRVTYNEQFF. In DNA, the CDR3 is TGCAGCGGGGACAGGGTAACCTACAATGAGCAGTTCTTC.

This clone was found once. The chain links TRBV2 to TRBJ1-1; D is ambiguous. This CDR3 has 13 residues. CDR1 is SNHLY, CDR2 FYNNEI, per germline. V shed 4 bases and J shed 1 base, with 7 bases lying between them. The CDR3 reads CASSVTKNTEAFF. For the CDR3, the DNA is TGTGCCAGCAGTGTAACAAAGAACACTGAAGCTTTCTTT.

The chain is built from TRBV19 and TRBJ1-1; possibly TRBD1 for D (5 bases). V was trimmed by 3 bases and J by 0 bases, leaving 14 bases between them. Looked up from germline, CDR1 is LNHDA and CDR2 is SQIVND (reference sequence). The CDR3 extends over 16 amino acids. The CDR3 reads CASSILRGGMNTEAFF. The DNA for the CDR3 is TGTGCCAGTAGTATCTTAAGGGGCGGGATGAACACTGAAGCTTTCTTT.

This clone has just one count. The gene calls are TRBV7-9 and TRBJ1-3; D unclear. This CDR3 region has 13 residues. The V and J ends lost 10 bases and 2 bases respectively, with 12 bases between them. Germline CDR1 is SEHNR and CDR2 is FQNEAQ (reference sequence). The CDR3 loop is CATLRSAGNTIYF. DNA for the CDR3: TGTGCCACCCTAAGGAGTGCTGGAAACACCATATATTTT. Looking up the rest from reference TRBV7-9 and TRBJ1-3 gives the full variable domain: DTGVSQNPRHKITKRGQNVTFRCDPISEHNRLYWYRQTLGQGPEFLTYFQNEAQLEKSRLLSDRFSAERPKGSFSTLEIQRTEQGDSAMYLCATLRSAGNTIYFGEGSWLTVV.

V is TRBV28 and J is TRBJ2-3, with TRBD2 identical over 10 bases. J gave up 4 bases and V 4 bases, and 5 bases lay outside the gene matches. This CDR3 has 15 residues. Looked up from germline, CDR1 is MDHEN and CDR2 is SYDVKM. This chain's CDR3 is CASSSSGGPADTQYF. CDR3 DNA: TGTGCCAGCAGTTCTAGCGGGGGCCCTGCAGATACGCAGTATTTT.

The CDR3 is CASSPWTSGSQGELFF. The CDR3 bases are TGTGCCAGCAGCCCTTGGACTAGCGGGAGTCAGGGGGAGCTGTTTTTT. The V call is TRBV11-3, the J call TRBJ2-2, with TRBD2 identical over 13 bases. Per germline, CDR1 SGHNT and CDR2 YENEEA. There are 16 residues in the CDR3. The V segment lost 5 bases and the J segment 8 bases; nucleotides outside the gene matches: 8.

This clone was counted between two and nine times. V is TRBV25-1 and J is TRBJ2-7, with D tentatively TRBD1 (5 bases). V was clipped by 6 bases and J by 3 bases, with 9 bases between them. CDR1 is MGHDK and CDR2 is SYGVNS in the germline V gene. The CDR3 totals 12 residues. The CDR3 spells CASREDNYEQYF. The DNA of the CDR3 is TGTGCCAGCAGAGAGGACAACTACGAGCAGTACTTC.

The genes are TRBV28 and TRBJ1-1, with unresolved D. The V gene's germline CDR1 is MDHEN and CDR2 SYDVKM. The CDR3 extends over 16 amino acids. With 8 bases removed from V and 0 bases from J, the gap between germline ends came to 19 bases. CDR3 bases: TGTGCCAGCGGAGTCTTCCTCACCCAGCTGAACACTGAAGCTTTCTTT. Protein product: CASGVFLTQLNTEAFF. Supplemented by reference TRBV28 and TRBJ1-1, the full variable domain reads DVKVTQSSRYLVKRTGEKVFLECVQDMDHENMFWYRQDPGLGLRLIYFSYDVKMKEKGDIPEGYSVSREKKERFSLILESASTNQTSMYLCASGVFLTQLNTEAFFGQGTRLTVV.

The chain carries TRBV6-5 and TRBJ1-2; TRBD1 is a possible D gene (5 bases). V gave up 0 bases and J gave up 1 base, with 9 bases separating them. CDR1 is MNHEY, CDR2 SVGAGI, per germline. The CDR3 consists of 15 residues. This CDR3 is CASSYSIQDNYGYTF. The DNA for the CDR3 is TGTGCCAGCAGTTACTCGATACAGGATAACTATGGCTACACCTTC.

The chain uses TRBV27 and TRBJ2-6, with 8 bases identical to TRBD1. Germline V gene sequence: CDR1 MNHEY, CDR2 SMNVEV (reference sequence). The CDR3 sequence is 17 residues long. V was clipped by 6 bases and J by 2 bases; unmatched bases: 9. CDR3 region: CASSLGQGRTGANVLTF. The CDR3 nucleotides read TGTGCCAGCAGCCTCGGACAGGGCCGAACTGGGGCCAACGTCCTGACTTTC.

This clone appeared once. The rearrangement joins TRBV5-4 to TRBJ1-5; D is unclear. The ends were cut back, 5 bases at V and 6 bases at J, with 15 bases in the middle. The CDR3 covers 14 residues. Looked up from germline, CDR1 is SGHNT and CDR2 is YYREEE (reference sequence). CDR3 in amino acids: CASRMWGGRQPQHF. In nucleotides, the CDR3 is TGTGCCAGCAGAATGTGGGGAGGGCGTCAGCCCCAGCATTTT.